This is a list of T cell receptor beta chains from one sample in a study of Graves' ophthalmopathy and Graves' hyperthyroidism. TCRdb ran MiXCR on the multiplex PCR reads and lists one entry per CDR3 protein. The repertoire includes 650,000 to 800,000 distinct CDR3 sequences, over 40% of them detected once, and around 3.3% sits in the top ten. The sequenced material came from peripheral blood. These receptors all come from an adult man with Graves' ophthalmopathy. Each CDR3 is given without its conserved first and last residue.

j_call,v_call,cdr3_length,cdr3_aa
TRBJ2-5,TRBV7-9,12,ASRLGSEQETQY
TRBJ2-2,TRBV20-1,11,SAGGGNTGELF
TRBJ2-7,TRBV4-3,12,ASSQDLGGGEQY
TRBJ1-2,TRBV20-1,11,SARDGSTDGYT
TRBJ1-2,TRBV7-9,14,ASSFPPGTANYGYT
TRBJ1-5,TRBV25-1,10,ASFGGNQPQH
TRBJ2-5,TRBV7-9,13,ASGTSLGREETQY
TRBJ1-1,TRBV4-1,12,ASSLQNSNTEAF
TRBJ1-6,TRBV27,14,ASSSLSQGENSPLH
TRBJ2-5,TRBV6-4,13,ASSSVGKFKETQY
TRBJ2-2,TRBV2,12,ASSMDRHTGELF
TRBJ2-5,TRBV5-1,12,ASSFRGAGETQY
TRBJ1-5,TRBV7-8,13,ASRQAGGGNQPQH
TRBJ1-4,TRBV2,12,ASFWSGTGEKLF
TRBJ2-5,TRBV2,14,ASSERRAGGHETQY
TRBJ1-1,TRBV20-1,12,SAGIGRDSTEAF
TRBJ1-4,TRBV19,13,ASSIGTATNEKLF
TRBJ2-7,TRBV5-6,12,ASSLMGPQREQY
TRBJ1-4,TRBV5-1,12,ASSLATRDEKLF
TRBJ2-5,TRBV7-9,12,ASSFTGGRETQY
TRBJ1-2,TRBV9,12,ASSVGGNYYGYT
TRBJ1-2,TRBV27,12,ASSLNEGTYGYT
TRBJ2-7,TRBV20-1,12,SARDLAGGYEQY
TRBJ1-6,TRBV9,13,ASSVGTSTSSPLH
TRBJ1-2,TRBV24-1,11,ATSFRDSDGYT
TRBJ1-6,TRBV10-3,13,ASRSGQGGNSPLH
TRBJ1-1,TRBV29-1,10,SLGPGETEAF
TRBJ1-3,TRBV9,12,ASSGRSGGNTIY
TRBJ2-2,TRBV10-3,13,AISAQTANTGELF
TRBJ2-5,TRBV20-1,12,SARGGGGPKTQY
TRBJ1-1,TRBV7-8,14,ASSSTLYGQNTEAF
TRBJ1-2,TRBV10-3,9,AISPGSADT
TRBJ1-6,TRBV7-9,16,ASSPTGTGRSYNSPLH